This is a list of T cell receptor beta chains from one sample in a study. TCRdb ran MiXCR on the RT-PCR reads and lists one entry per CDR3 protein. Of fewer than 800,000 distinct CDR3 sequences listed, 14% are singletons. The sample taken for sequencing was memory CD4+ T cells from blood. The receptors were sampled from a female donor in good health, serving as a healthy control. Both conserved end residues are part of each CDR3.

>TRBJ1-1|TRBV5-4
CASSLQQGIEDTEAFF
>TRBJ1-1|TRBV2
CASSDLVAFF
>TRBJ2-3|TRBV6-1
CASSEWGVATPLTNTQYF
>TRBJ2-2|TRBV6-1
CASTHSNTGELFF
>TRBJ2-7|TRBV24-1
CATSDTPQVLGYEQYF
>TRBJ1-1|TRBV10-3
CAISWDGNTEAFF
>TRBJ2-1|TRBV27
CASSFDRRLDGYNEQFF
>TRBJ2-2|TRBV5-1
CASSFRDPNTGELFF
>TRBJ1-4|TRBV28
CASQRRATNEKLFF
>TRBJ2-1|TRBV28
CATVPGLVYNEQFF
>TRBJ1-2|TRBV5-1
CASSLTGIHGYTF
>TRBJ2-5|TRBV5-1
CASSSSGAGQETQYF
>TRBJ2-1|TRBV4-3
CASSPDGGEQFF
>TRBJ1-2|TRBV3-1
CASSQDRNRGINYGYTF
>TRBJ2-2|TRBV5-4
CASSGGLVITPGELFF
>TRBJ2-7|TRBV9
CASSVAGEPLLYEQYF
>TRBJ2-7|TRBV12-3/TRBV12-4
CASSPLAGGDEQYF
>TRBJ1-1|TRBV18
CASSPDRGSPGAFF
>TRBJ2-3|TRBV25-1
CASSEYLRLAGRSTDTQYF
>TRBJ1-2|TRBV6-1
CASTIIGLDYGYTF
>TRBJ1-1|TRBV25-1
CASSESEGRALNTEAFF
>TRBJ2-4|TRBV20-1
CSVTTFGGAKNIQYF
>TRBJ1-2|TRBV7-9
CASSPRPGQELGGYGYTF
>TRBJ2-7|TRBV5-1
CASSPGRGRVAEQYF
>TRBJ2-3|TRBV20-1
CSARDYGLAGTDTQYF
>TRBJ1-4|TRBV9
CASSVLPQGNSGEKLFF
>TRBJ2-7|TRBV20-1
CSARIFSGSSEQYF
>TRBJ1-1|TRBV4-1
CASSQDRGSSTEAFF
>TRBJ2-2|TRBV5-1
CASSSGRVDTGELFF
>TRBJ1-1|TRBV7-8
CASSFDSANTEAFF
>TRBJ2-2|TRBV20-1
CSARDLRQGGTGELFF
>TRBJ1-2|TRBV6-5
CASSYQPGDGYGYTF
>TRBJ1-5|TRBV7-9
CASSLESTTGDQPQHF
>TRBJ2-5|TRBV29-1
CSVGSGTQYF
>TRBJ2-7|TRBV6-1
CASVTRAPYEQYF
>TRBJ1-6|TRBV3-1
CASSQDPRQGPGSPLHF
>TRBJ2-3|TRBV20-1
CSVDGRARGTDTQYF
>TRBJ1-6|TRBV2
CASSENYQNSPLHF
>TRBJ1-5|TRBV5-5
CASSLAGRGGNQPQHF
>TRBJ1-4|TRBV20-1
CSARNPQSNEKLFF
>TRBJ2-7|TRBV6-5
CASSQYRGRGYEQYF
>TRBJ2-7|TRBV28
CASSRIGHTYEQYF
>TRBJ1-2|TRBV6-1
CASVPGELYGYTF
>TRBJ2-5|TRBV10-3
CAISEGRVETQYF
>TRBJ1-2|TRBV29-1
CSVEDRGGSYGYTF
>TRBJ2-7|TRBV5-4
CASSLKGLVDYEQYF